The sequence of this TCR beta chain was determined in a study of cytomegalovirus exposure and HLA in healthy donors. This CDR3 is 15 amino acids long. Trimming at V came to 5 bases and at J to 5 bases, leaving 8 bases not matched to a gene. The germline gives CDR1 LGHNA, CDR2 YNFKEQ. There are a few counts of this clone. With 60 Vbeta and 13 Jbeta primers, the PCR was carried out. Produced via immunoSEQ multiplex PCR; TCRdb's table is partial and in-frame only. There are over 150,000 clones in the sample; about 71% occur only once, and 2.8% lies in the top ten. The sequenced sample was PBMCs. The rearrangement joins TRBV4-2 to TRBJ2-1, with 8 bases lining up with TRBD1. This TCR derives from a woman between 40 and 55 years old in good health and CMV-seropositive. The CDR3 DNA reads as TGTGCCAGCAGCTTAGGACAGGGCATCGACAATGAGCAGTTCTTC. Its protein is CASSLGQGIDNEQFF.